Listed below are T cell receptor beta chains from one sample, sequenced in a study of relationships among human T cell subsets. TCRdb recomputed calls from the multiplex PCR reads with MiXCR, one row per CDR3 protein. The sample contains around 14,000 distinct CDR3 sequences, about 60% of which appear only once. Source material: total T cells sorted from blood. Receptors originate from a middle-aged man in good health. The CDR3 runs from the conserved cysteine through the conserved F or W. Each record gives: V gene, J gene, CDR3 protein.

V gene: TRBV27; J gene: TRBJ2-7; CDR3 protein: CASSLSRRYEQYF
V gene: TRBV29-1; J gene: TRBJ2-6; CDR3 protein: CSVEGGRAGTNVLTF
V gene: TRBV6-6; J gene: TRBJ2-7; CDR3 protein: CASSYSAMYEQYF
V gene: TRBV7-8; J gene: TRBJ2-7; CDR3 protein: CASSPPSYEQYF
V gene: TRBV27; J gene: TRBJ1-5; CDR3 protein: CASGQGWNQPQHF
V gene: TRBV14; J gene: TRBJ2-1; CDR3 protein: CASSHEGYNEQFF
V gene: TRBV11-1; J gene: TRBJ2-7; CDR3 protein: CASSFARGYEQYF
V gene: TRBV13; J gene: TRBJ2-1; CDR3 protein: CASSSSPGTSGDTNEQFF
V gene: TRBV10-3; J gene: TRBJ2-5; CDR3 protein: CAISDHTVGSETQYF
V gene: TRBV20-1; J gene: TRBJ2-1; CDR3 protein: CSANDRSLWQFF
V gene: TRBV7-8; J gene: TRBJ1-5; CDR3 protein: CASSSRTGSGQPQHF
V gene: TRBV21-1; J gene: TRBJ1-1; CDR3 protein: CASIIGQTSPGTEAFF
V gene: TRBV29-1; J gene: TRBJ2-7; CDR3 protein: CSVVTGPTYEQYF
V gene: TRBV6-4; J gene: TRBJ2-1; CDR3 protein: CASSDSNSLNEQFF
V gene: TRBV27; J gene: TRBJ2-7; CDR3 protein: CATQLGLFWEQYF
V gene: TRBV10-3; J gene: TRBJ2-7; CDR3 protein: CAISPGGTYEQYF
V gene: TRBV6-1; J gene: TRBJ2-3; CDR3 protein: CASSAAGAGTDTQYF
V gene: TRBV7-6; J gene: TRBJ2-3; CDR3 protein: CASSLGASRDTQYF
V gene: TRBV4-1; J gene: TRBJ2-7; CDR3 protein: CASSQTPLAGYEQYF
V gene: TRBV12-3/TRBV12-4; J gene: TRBJ2-7; CDR3 protein: CASSLMWDEQYF
V gene: TRBV4-1; J gene: TRBJ1-2; CDR3 protein: CASSHEGRTYGYTF
V gene: TRBV10-2; J gene: TRBJ2-5; CDR3 protein: CASRDGQTPGETQYF
V gene: TRBV12-3/TRBV12-4; J gene: TRBJ1-5; CDR3 protein: CASSFGSLQPQHF
V gene: TRBV29-1; J gene: TRBJ2-5; CDR3 protein: CSALSGTDQETQYF
V gene: TRBV11-2; J gene: TRBJ2-5; CDR3 protein: CASSLYGGETQYF
V gene: TRBV28; J gene: TRBJ2-4; CDR3 protein: CASSPGGNKNIQYF
V gene: TRBV10-3; J gene: TRBJ1-5; CDR3 protein: CAISEDREQPQHF